This is a list of T cell receptor beta chains from one sample in a study of blood T cell repertoires in COVID-19. Sequenced by immunoSEQ multiplex PCR; TCRdb stores in-frame clones only, minus some. The sample records hundreds of thousands of clones, about 85% being singletons. Sequencing was done on a sample of peripheral blood. The receptors stem from a man in his late teens or twenties with active or convalescent COVID-19. Each CDR3 is given without its conserved first and last residue. A D gene is named only where the DNA matches it firmly. Expanded clones are given a class, and other clones once, few, many or no size at all.

j_gene | d_gene | v_gene | abundance | CDR3aa
TRBJ2-5 | TRBD1 | TRBV7-8 | . | ASSGTGPKGTQY
TRBJ1-2 | TRBD1 | TRBV19 | . | ASSDRGVGYT
TRBJ2-5 | TRBD2 | TRBV29-1 | . | SVGLARETQY
TRBJ2-5 | . | TRBV7-8 | . | ASSDTSIGQY
TRBJ2-5 | TRBD2 | TRBV7-6 | . | ASSQLGGLAGETQY
TRBJ1-1 | . | TRBV27 | . | ASISLSGGDEAF
TRBJ1-2 | . | TRBV19 | . | ASTLLEDRAGYT
TRBJ2-7 | . | TRBV4-3 | . | ASSQEKGYYEQY
TRBJ2-5 | TRBD1 | TRBV27 | once | ASSYSHGDRQETQY
TRBJ2-4 | . | TRBV5-8 | . | ASSLYHIAAKNIQY
TRBJ1-1 | TRBD1 | TRBV5-1 | . | ASSQAGTGGTEAF
TRBJ1-4 | . | TRBV4-1 | . | ASSPGEKLF
TRBJ2-1 | . | TRBV5-1 | . | ASSLDRTRWQF
TRBJ1-5 | TRBD1 | TRBV6-2/TRBV6-3 | . | ASSTGGIPQH
TRBJ1-1 | . | TRBV4-2 | . | ASSQDPGGFGENTEAF
TRBJ2-1 | . | TRBV7-8 | . | ASSFPGRAYNEQF
TRBJ1-6 | . | TRBV6-5 | . | ASRPSGVNSPLH
TRBJ2-1 | TRBD2 | TRBV6-5 | once | ASRERGSYNEQF
TRBJ1-4 | . | TRBV4-2 | few | ASSPRQDNEKLF
TRBJ2-3 | TRBD2 | TRBV19 | . | ASSILAGGIGDTQY
TRBJ1-1 | . | TRBV5-5 | . | ASSYAGGVLNTEAF